This passage covers 13 T cell receptor beta chains from one sample sequenced in a study of human T cells and chemical hapten exposure. Whole blood, unfractionated, served as the material for total RNA extraction. TCRdb recomputed calls from the 5' RACE reads with MiXCR, one row per CDR3 protein. The table lists 150,000 or so distinct CDR3 sequences, roughly 4% of them singletons. These receptors originate from a female donor in good health.

At least ten counts were recorded for this clonotype. In DNA, the CDR3 is TGTGCCAGCAGCTTAGCGCAGGTAGAAAACATTCAGTACTTC. Translated, it gives CASSLAQVENIQYF. The V gene is TRBV7-2, the J gene TRBJ2-4; the D is unclear. V dropped 0 bases and J dropped 5 bases, with 8 bases sitting between them. Germline values: CDR1 SGHTA, CDR2 FQGNSA. The CDR3 consists of 14 residues.

This clonotype appeared a few times. This chain links TRBV15 with TRBJ2-3; D uncertain. The CDR3 covers 13 residues. The germline CDR1 and CDR2 sequences are LNHNV and YYDKDF (reference sequence). V gave up 0 bases and J gave up 7 bases, with 8 bases separating them. The CDR3 protein is CATSRDLGYTQYF. The CDR3 region has the DNA TGTGCCACCAGCAGAGATCTGGGGTATACGCAGTATTTT.

The chain has TRBV20-1 and TRBJ2-7; no reliable D call. The germline V gene has CDR1 DFQATT and CDR2 SNEGSKA (reference sequence). V lost 8 bases, J lost 1 base, and 9 bases lay in between. The CDR3 extends over 11 amino acids. The CDR3 nucleotides read TGCAGTTACGGATTTTCCTACGAGCAGTACTTC. Translating gives CSYGFSYEQYF.

This clonotype was picked up many times. The genes are TRBV7-2 and TRBJ1-1; no reliable D call. Trimming took off 6 bases at V and 4 bases at J, with 18 bases between the two ends. CDR1 and CDR2 from the germline V gene are SGHTA and FQGNSA. The CDR3 contains 15 residues. The CDR3 bases are TGTGCCAGCAGTTTTTCCATTGGAGAAGGCACTGAAGCTTTCTTT. Its protein product is CASSFSIGEGTEAFF. The whole variable domain, filled in from reference TRBV7-2 and TRBJ1-1, reads GAGVSQSPSNKVTEKGKDVELRCDPISGHTALYWYRQSLGQGLEFLIYFQGNSAPDKSGLPSDRFSAERTGGSVSTLTIQRTQQEDSAVYLCASSFSIGEGTEAFFGQGTRLTVV.

This clonotype was seen only a few times. This chain links TRBV6-5 with TRBJ1-1, with TRBD1 as a possible D gene (5 bases). The CDR3 has 14 amino acids. Germline V gives CDR1 MNHEY, CDR2 SVGAGI. V was clipped by 2 bases and J by 1 base, with 8 bases between them. This CDR3 is CASSYGGWNTEAFF. DNA for the CDR3: TGTGCCAGCAGTTACGGGGGATGGAACACTGAAGCTTTCTTT.

Note on this clonotype: A junction boundary mismatches the germline segment, possibly from a read error. This chain connects TRBV11-3 to TRBJ2-3, with 9 bases fitting TRBD2. In germline, CDR1 is SGHNT, CDR2 YENEEA. This CDR3 region has 14 residues. CDR3 sequence reads: CASSFGLATETQYF. For the CDR3, the DNA is TGTGCCAGCAGCTTCGGACTAGCGACAGAGACGCAGTATTTT.

This chain connects TRBV27 to TRBJ1-6; weak D call: TRBD1 (6 bases). Trimming cost V 0 bases and J 6 bases, with 12 bases left between them. The CDR3 totals 16 residues. The germline V gene encodes CDR1 MNHEY and CDR2 SMNVEV (reference sequence). CDR3: CASSLSRGAVNSPLHF. The CDR3, as DNA: TGTGCCAGCAGTTTATCACGGGGGGCGGTTAATTCACCCCTCCACTTT.

At least ten counts were recorded for this clonotype. V gene TRBV19 combines with J gene TRBJ2-1, with a possible D match to TRBD1 (5 bases). Germline assignment: CDR1 LNHDA and CDR2 SQIVND (reference sequence). The CDR3 loop spans 14 amino acids. The ends were cut back, 5 bases at V and 4 bases at J, with 12 bases in the middle. CDR3 DNA sequence: TGTGCCAGTAGTTCCTGGACACATTACAATGAGCAGTTCTTC. Translated: CASSSWTHYNEQFF.

This clonotype has ten or more counts. This chain joins TRBV4-3 and TRBJ2-1; 11 bases fit TRBD1. The CDR3 extends over 18 amino acids. CDR1 is LGHNA, CDR2 YSLEER, per germline. V trimming: 3 bases; J trimming: 8 bases; junction bases outside the gene matches: 15. The CDR3 sequence: CASSQPDPGQGESDEQFF. The CDR3 bases are TGCGCCAGCAGCCAGCCCGACCCGGGACAGGGGGAATCTGATGAGCAGTTCTTC.

Many counts were recorded for this clonotype. CDR3 sequence reads: CASSHERTGRDEAFF. CDR3 sequence (DNA): TGCGCCAGCAGCCATGAACGGACAGGGCGCGATGAAGCTTTCTTT. The V call is TRBV4-1, the J call TRBJ1-1, with 8 nucleotides matching TRBD1. The CDR3 consists of 15 residues. Looked up from germline, CDR1 is MGHRA and CDR2 is YSYEKL. V dropped 3 bases and J dropped 7; count of bases not matched to a gene: 10.

This clonotype was counted many times. The gene calls are TRBV2 and TRBJ2-3; D gene ambiguous. V was shortened by 4 bases and J by 2 bases, with 10 bases between the two germline ends. The germline CDR1 and CDR2 sequences are SNHLY and FYNNEI. The length of the CDR3 is 14 residues. Here the CDR3 DNA reads TGTGCCAGCAGTGTTTCGGCTTACACAGATACGCAGTATTTT. Translating gives CASSVSAYTDTQYF. Full variable domain (rest looked up from reference TRBV2 and TRBJ2-3): EPEVTQTPSHQVTQMGQEVILRCVPISNHLYFYWYRQILGQKVEFLVSFYNNEISEKSEIFDDQFSVERPDGSNFTLKIRSTKLEDSAMYFCASSVSAYTDTQYFGPGTRLTVL.

This clonotype was recorded many times. The chain recombines TRBV5-5 with TRBJ2-7; 10 bases align to TRBD1. Germline CDR1 is SGHKS and CDR2 is YYEKEE (reference sequence). Trimming cost V 4 bases and J 1 base; bases outside gene matches: 2. CDR3 size: 14 residues. The DNA for the CDR3 is TGTGCCAGCAGCAGGACAGGGGGGTCCTACGAGCAGTACTTC. Its protein is CASSRTGGSYEQYF.

This clonotype has a count of ten or more. V and J are TRBV6-2 or TRBV6-3 and TRBJ2-5; D might be TRBD2 (7 bases). The CDR3 consists of 15 residues. Germline V CDR1 and CDR2: MNHEY, SVGEGT. V was pared by 6 bases and J by 5 bases, with 19 bases between. Here the CDR3 reads CASSPITGGGETQYF. CDR3 coding DNA: TGTGCCAGCAGCCCGATTACGGGGGGCGGTGAGACCCAGTACTTC.